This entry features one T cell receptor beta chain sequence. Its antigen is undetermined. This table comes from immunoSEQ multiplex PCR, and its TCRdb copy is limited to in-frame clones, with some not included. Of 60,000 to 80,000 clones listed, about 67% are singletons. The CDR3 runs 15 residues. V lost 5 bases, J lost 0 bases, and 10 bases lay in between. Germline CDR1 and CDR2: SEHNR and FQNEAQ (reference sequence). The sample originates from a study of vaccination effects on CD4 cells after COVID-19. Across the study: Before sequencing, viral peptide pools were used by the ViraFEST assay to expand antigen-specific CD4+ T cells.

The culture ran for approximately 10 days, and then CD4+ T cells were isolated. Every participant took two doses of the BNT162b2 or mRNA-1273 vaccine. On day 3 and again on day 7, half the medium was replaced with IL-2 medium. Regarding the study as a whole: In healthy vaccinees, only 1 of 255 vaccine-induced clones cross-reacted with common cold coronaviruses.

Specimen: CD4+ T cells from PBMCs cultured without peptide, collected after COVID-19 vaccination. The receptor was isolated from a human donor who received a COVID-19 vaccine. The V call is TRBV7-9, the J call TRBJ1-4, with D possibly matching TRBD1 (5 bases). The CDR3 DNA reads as TGTGCCAGCAGCAGACAGCCTGCAACTAATGAAAAACTGTTTTTT. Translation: CASSRQPATNEKLFF.